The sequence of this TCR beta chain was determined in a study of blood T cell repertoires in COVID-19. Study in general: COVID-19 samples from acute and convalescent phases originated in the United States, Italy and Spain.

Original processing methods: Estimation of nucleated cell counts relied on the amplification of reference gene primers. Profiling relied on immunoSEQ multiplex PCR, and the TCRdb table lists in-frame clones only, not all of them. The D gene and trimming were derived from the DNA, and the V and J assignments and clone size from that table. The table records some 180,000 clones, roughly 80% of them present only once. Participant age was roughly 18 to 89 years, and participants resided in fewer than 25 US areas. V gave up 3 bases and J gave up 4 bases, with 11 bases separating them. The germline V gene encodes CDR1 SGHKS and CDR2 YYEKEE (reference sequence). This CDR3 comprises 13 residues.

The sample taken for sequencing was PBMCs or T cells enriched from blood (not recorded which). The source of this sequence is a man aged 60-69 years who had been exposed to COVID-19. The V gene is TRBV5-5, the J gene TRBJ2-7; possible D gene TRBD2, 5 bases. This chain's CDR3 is CASSSRTDYEQYF. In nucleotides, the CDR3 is TGTGCCAGCAGCTCGAGGACTGATTACGAGCAGTACTTC.